This T cell receptor (beta chain) was obtained from a study of response to subunit inactivated influenza vaccine. MiXCR, applied by TCRdb to the RT-PCR reads, yields one record per CDR3 protein. The sample holds some 600,000 distinct CDR3 sequences; less than 15% are singletons and the top ten take around 7.6%. J was trimmed by 5 bases and V by 4 bases; bases with no gene match: 7. The CDR3 consists of 15 residues. The germline gives CDR1 LNHDA, CDR2 SQIVND (reference sequence). The clonotype originates from a man in his fifties or sixties who received an inactivated influenza vaccine. The sample was PBMCs from blood, taken 14 days before vaccination. The chain carries TRBV19 and TRBJ2-2; 7 nucleotides match TRBD1. The CDR3 here is CASSTRDRGTGELFF. DNA of the CDR3: TGTGCCAGTAGTACCCGGGACAGAGGAACCGGGGAGCTGTTTTTT.